What follows describes a single T cell receptor (beta chain). The target antigen is unknown. The treatment denotes: treatment-naive control, cytoreductive nephrectomy. Profiled with immunoSEQ multiplex PCR; TCRdb holds only in-frame clones, not every one. Of over 10,000 clones listed, about 71% were seen once; the top ten hold 15% to 20%. Germline-derived CDR1 and CDR2 are SGHTA and FQGTGA. V lost 2 bases and J lost 2; bases outside the gene matches: 5. The CDR3 consists of 15 residues. The data are from a study of radiation and T cells in renal cell carcinoma. Study-wide findings and caveats: Compared with controls, irradiated tumors showed greater TCR clonality.

This clonotype originated in a woman of 80 years or more with renal cell carcinoma. Sequenced here: tumor tissue, sampled from a patient whose treatment was nephrectomy without radiotherapy. The gene calls are TRBV7-3 and TRBJ2-5; 7 positions agree with TRBD2. CDR3 region: CASSLSTAGQETQYF. DNA for the CDR3: TGTGCCAGCAGCTTATCCACAGCGGGGCAAGAGACCCAGTACTTC.